The clone carrying this T cell receptor beta chain was observed many times. Its antigen remains unknown. This sample stems from a study of identical twins. CDR3 length equals 16 residues. Unmatched junction bases numbered 16, after V lost 5 bases and J lost 9 bases. Study conclusions and caveats: Weaker excess twin sharing was seen among beta out-of-frame sequences. The study based its conclusions on cross-sectional statistical analysis and did not follow the same donors.

TCRdb re-called the 5' RACE reads with MiXCR, one entry per CDR3 protein. The table has hundreds of thousands of distinct CDR3 sequences, 6.5% to 9.5% seen once. These records were also assigned to another study, of yellow fever vaccine responses in identical twins.

The rearrangement uses TRBV12-3 or TRBV12-4 and TRBJ2-5; TRBD1 aligns across 9 bases. The receptor comes from a woman aged 18-29 years in good health. Sequenced material: memory (CD45RO+) T cells sorted from blood. CDR3 DNA: TGTGCCAGCAGTCCCGACCCCGGGACAGGGTGGGGGGCCCAGTACTTC. Protein product: CASSPDPGTGWGAQYF.